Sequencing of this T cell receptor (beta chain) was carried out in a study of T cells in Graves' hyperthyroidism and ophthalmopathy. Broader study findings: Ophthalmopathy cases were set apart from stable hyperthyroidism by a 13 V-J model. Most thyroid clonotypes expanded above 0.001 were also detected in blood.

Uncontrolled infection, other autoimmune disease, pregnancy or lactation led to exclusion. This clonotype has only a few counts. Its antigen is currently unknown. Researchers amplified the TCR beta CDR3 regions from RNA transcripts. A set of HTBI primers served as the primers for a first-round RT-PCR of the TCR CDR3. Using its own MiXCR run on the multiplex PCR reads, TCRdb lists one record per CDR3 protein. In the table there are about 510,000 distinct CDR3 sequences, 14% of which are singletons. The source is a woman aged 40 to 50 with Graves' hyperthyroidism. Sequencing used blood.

As DNA, the CDR3 is TGTGCCACCAGCAGAGATGGACAGGTCTATAATTCACCCCTCCACTTT. Translation: CATSRDGQVYNSPLHF. The gene calls are TRBV15 and TRBJ1-6, with 7 bases identical to TRBD1. Losses at the gene ends were 0 bases for V and 3 bases for J; bases not matched to a gene: 2. This CDR3 has 16 amino acids. Germline V CDR1 and CDR2: LNHNV, YYDKDF (reference sequence).